These T cell receptor beta chains were read from a single sample in a study of cytomegalovirus exposure and HLA in healthy donors. TCRdb's copy holds only in-frame clones and misses some; the assay was immunoSEQ multiplex PCR. The sample has approximately 71,000 clones. Material: PBMCs. The receptor set was obtained from a female donor in good health and CMV-seropositive. CDR3s include the opening cysteine and the closing phenylalanine or tryptophan. Each record gives: V gene, J gene, D gene, CDR3 DNA, CDR3 protein. D genes are given only for firm matches.

v_call: TRBV4-1; j_call: TRBJ1-5; d_call: TRBD1; cdr3_nt: TGCGCCAGCAGCCAAGTTCGGACAGGGGGCTATCCCCAGCATTTT; cdr3_aa: CASSQVRTGGYPQHF
v_call: TRBV7-2; j_call: TRBJ2-5; d_call: TRBD2; cdr3_nt: TGTGCCAGCAGCTCAACGGGAGGAGCGGAGACCCAGTACTTC; cdr3_aa: CASSSTGGAETQYF
v_call: TRBV27; j_call: TRBJ2-7; d_call: TRBD1; cdr3_nt: TGTGCCAGCAGCTGGACAGGGGCCTACGAGCAGTACTTC; cdr3_aa: CASSWTGAYEQYF
v_call: TRBV5-1; j_call: TRBJ2-5; d_call: TRBD1; cdr3_nt: TGCGCCAGCTCGGGACAGGGGGCGATAGAGACCCAGTACTTC; cdr3_aa: CASSGQGAIETQYF
v_call: TRBV19; j_call: TRBJ2-7; d_call: NA; cdr3_nt: TGTGCCAGTAGTATTGCGGGGAATGTGGGGGAGCAGTACTTC; cdr3_aa: CASSIAGNVGEQYF
v_call: TRBV18; j_call: TRBJ2-1; d_call: TRBD2; cdr3_nt: TGTGCCAGCTCACCACTTATACTAGCGGGGGGAGATGAGCAGTTCTTC; cdr3_aa: CASSPLILAGGDEQFF
v_call: TRBV11-3; j_call: TRBJ2-5; d_call: TRBD2; cdr3_nt: TGTGCCAGCAGCTTACTGGGACTAGCGGGCCAAGAGACCCAGTACTTC; cdr3_aa: CASSLLGLAGQETQYF
v_call: TRBV29-1; j_call: TRBJ1-5; d_call: NA; cdr3_nt: TGCAGCGTTCTGACAGGCAATAGCAATCAGCCCCAGCATTTT; cdr3_aa: CSVLTGNSNQPQHF
v_call: TRBV19; j_call: TRBJ2-7; d_call: NA; cdr3_nt: TGTGCCAGTAGTCCGGGATTAGGGGGCGAGCAGTACTTC; cdr3_aa: CASSPGLGGEQYF
v_call: TRBV27; j_call: TRBJ2-7; d_call: NA; cdr3_nt: TGTGCCAGCAGCCCTCGGTGGGGCGGGACGGCCTACGAGCAGTACTTC; cdr3_aa: CASSPRWGGTAYEQYF
v_call: TRBV5-4; j_call: TRBJ2-4; d_call: TRBD2; cdr3_nt: TGTGCCAGCAGCTTGGCCGACGGGGGGTGGCGGAAAAACATTCAGTACTTC; cdr3_aa: CASSLADGGWRKNIQYF
v_call: TRBV5-1; j_call: TRBJ2-1; d_call: TRBD2; cdr3_nt: TGCGCCAGCAGGGCTAGCGGGGGATCCTACAATGAGCAGTTCTTC; cdr3_aa: CASRASGGSYNEQFF
v_call: TRBV7-6; j_call: TRBJ2-2; d_call: TRBD2; cdr3_nt: TGTGCCAGCAGCCCCCGACTAGCGGGGGGCACCGGGGAGCTGTTTTTT; cdr3_aa: CASSPRLAGGTGELFF
v_call: TRBV5-1; j_call: TRBJ2-7; d_call: NA; cdr3_nt: TGCGCCAGCAGCTTGGTTCCCGGGGACTACGAGCAGTACTTC; cdr3_aa: CASSLVPGDYEQYF
v_call: TRBV6-6; j_call: TRBJ2-5; d_call: NA; cdr3_nt: TGTGCCAGCAGACAGGACTATCTGGGGCGAGAGACCCAGTACTTC; cdr3_aa: CASRQDYLGRETQYF
v_call: TRBV7-7; j_call: TRBJ2-6; d_call: NA; cdr3_nt: TGTGCTAGCAGCCCAGGTACTGGGGCCAACGTCCTGACTTTC; cdr3_aa: CASSPGTGANVLTF
v_call: TRBV4-3; j_call: TRBJ1-5; d_call: TRBD1; cdr3_nt: TGCGCCAGCAGCCCCGACAGGGCTAGCAATCAGCCCCAGCATTTT; cdr3_aa: CASSPDRASNQPQHF
v_call: TRBV28; j_call: TRBJ2-2; d_call: NA; cdr3_nt: TGTGCCAGCAGTCCCTTTTACATCGGGGAGCTGTTTTTT; cdr3_aa: CASSPFYIGELFF
v_call: TRBV2; j_call: TRBJ1-3; d_call: TRBD1; cdr3_nt: TGTGCCAGCAGCCCTAGGACAGGGAGTGGAAACACCATATATTTT; cdr3_aa: CASSPRTGSGNTIYF
v_call: TRBV28; j_call: TRBJ1-1; d_call: TRBD1; cdr3_nt: TGTGCCAGCCACAGGGGCACCACTGAAGCTTTCTTT; cdr3_aa: CASHRGTTEAFF
v_call: TRBV5-1; j_call: TRBJ2-6; d_call: TRBD2; cdr3_nt: TGCGCCAGCAGGGTGGGGGGGACGTCCGGGGCCAACGTCCTGACTTTC; cdr3_aa: CASRVGGTSGANVLTF
v_call: TRBV9; j_call: TRBJ2-1; d_call: NA; cdr3_nt: TGTGCCAGCAGCGAGTCCCAACGACGGGGGGCCCACAATGAGCAGTTCTTC; cdr3_aa: CASSESQRRGAHNEQFF
v_call: TRBV7-7; j_call: TRBJ1-2; d_call: NA; cdr3_nt: TGTGCTAGCAGCCCCGTGGGGAGCTATGGCTACACCTTC; cdr3_aa: CASSPVGSYGYTF
v_call: TRBV19; j_call: TRBJ2-7; d_call: NA; cdr3_nt: TGTGCCAGTAGTATAGAGGCTAGGTACGAGCAGTACTTC; cdr3_aa: CASSIEARYEQYF
v_call: TRBV18; j_call: TRBJ2-7; d_call: TRBD2; cdr3_nt: TGTGCCAGCTCACCACGGACTAGCGGGTCCTACGAGCAGTACTTC; cdr3_aa: CASSPRTSGSYEQYF
v_call: TRBV4-3; j_call: TRBJ1-5; d_call: NA; cdr3_nt: TGCGCCAGCAGCCAAGTTCTCGGGGTGAATCAGCCCCAGCATTTT; cdr3_aa: CASSQVLGVNQPQHF
v_call: TRBV13; j_call: TRBJ2-3; d_call: TRBD2; cdr3_nt: TGTGCCAGCAGCCCCCCAGCGGGGCCTAGCACAGATACGCAGTATTTT; cdr3_aa: CASSPPAGPSTDTQYF
v_call: TRBV6-5; j_call: TRBJ1-6; d_call: TRBD1; cdr3_nt: TGTGCCAGCAGCCCGCCGACAGGGCCCTATTCACCCCTCCACTTT; cdr3_aa: CASSPPTGPYSPLHF
v_call: TRBV2; j_call: TRBJ2-1; d_call: NA; cdr3_nt: TGTGCCAGCAGTGAAGCCAACCCTAGGAATGAGCAGTTCTTC; cdr3_aa: CASSEANPRNEQFF